This TCR beta chain stems from a study of blood T cell repertoires in COVID-19. The V gene's germline CDR1 is LGHDT and CDR2 YNNKEL (reference sequence). V lost 0 bases and J 9 bases, leaving 15 bases between the germline ends. The CDR3 sequence is 16 residues long. Method: immunoSEQ multiplex PCR; TCRdb's copy keeps in-frame clones and lacks some. The table has tens of thousands of clones, 65% to 85% seen once. Sequenced sample: peripheral blood. This clonotype was obtained from a man older than 75 with active or convalescent COVID-19. The chain joins TRBV3-1 (or the pseudogene TRBV3-2) to TRBJ1-6; weak D call: TRBD1 (5 bases). The CDR3 bases are TGTGCCAGCAGCCAAGATCTTATGACGGGGGTTTCACCCCTCCACTTT. Protein: CASSQDLMTGVSPLHF.